This record concerns one T cell receptor beta chain sequence. Its antigen is not yet known. Per-nucleotide qualities are absent, and no much larger clonotype sits a single base away. The data were taken from a study of T cell repertoires in cytomegalovirus infection (dated by TCRdb to about 2019). Regarding the complete study: The HLA type of each donor mattered for the analysis, because public TCR beta signatures pointed to carriage of CMV infection along with the matching HLA type.

For sequencing, an Illumina HiSeq 1500 was employed. The raw public data were reprocessed by TCRdb itself: fastp quality trimming at Q25, MiXCR clonotype calling, in-frame beta chains only. Every CDR3 protein is listed once, alongside the most common genes and DNA of its rows. The sample records approximately 70,000 distinct CDR3 sequences, approximately 22% of which are singletons. 60% to 85% of the sample is held by the ten biggest clonotypes. What the research found in general, with its limitations: The ex vivo response was dominated by HLA-C-restricted CMV-specific TCR beta clonotypes, and the single most frequent clonotype in two of eight donors was supplied by these HLA-C-restricted clonotypes. In both this cohort and an independent roughly 350-donor cohort, the cumulative frequency of public TCR beta family members distinguished carriers of CMV infection plus the relevant HLA type.

V loses 1 base of germline sequence and J loses 4 bases, and the interval between the two ends is 10 bases. From its cysteine to its phenylalanine, the CDR3 spans 14 amino acids. The DNA shown is the 42-base CDR3, in frame from base 1. From the germline V gene, CDR1 is SGHTA and CDR2 is FQGNSA. The receptor comes from a human donor in good health (CMV status not recorded). Some clones in this sample may be carry-over from other donors' samples. Input material: PBMCs, sequenced either directly or after in vitro stimulation (not recorded which). The V gene is TRBV7-2 and the J gene is TRBJ1-1, and possibly TRBD1, on 6 matching bases. Here the CDR3 is given as CASSLEGQRTEAFF. The base sequence is TGTGCCAGCAGCTTAGAAGGACAGCGCACTGAAGCTTTCTTT.